One sample yielded the 8 T cell receptor beta chains listed below, sequenced in a study of T-cell memory formation after mild COVID-19. One entry per CDR3 protein results from TCRdb running MiXCR on the 5' RACE reads. Among 150,000 to 200,000 distinct CDR3 sequences listed, less than 20% were seen once. The specimen sequenced was PBMCs or a T cell subset sorted from them (not recorded which). Receptor source: a man aged 18 to 29 who had mild COVID-19 (a few samples of this study predate the infection). Cell type and time point are not known.

The chain links TRBV20-1 to TRBJ2-1; a weak D match, TRBD1 (5 bases). The CDR3 has 15 residues. Trimming removed 4 bases at V and 7 bases at J, with 20 bases between. CDR1 and CDR2 (germline): DFQATT, SNEGSKA (reference sequence). CDR3 in DNA: TGCAGTGCTATAAAATCACTGGGGCTCGGGAATGAGCAGTTCTTC. Encoded protein: CSAIKSLGLGNEQFF.

This clonotype was counted a few times. This chain connects TRBV7-9 to TRBJ2-1; 8 nucleotides line up with TRBD1. The V gene end was trimmed by 6 bases and the J gene end by 5 bases; junction bases not matched to a gene: 9. The CDR3 sequence is 15 residues long. CDR1 and CDR2 from the germline V gene are SEHNR and FQNEAQ (reference sequence). CDR3: CASRTGTGPHNEQFF. In DNA, the CDR3 is TGTGCCAGCAGGACCGGGACAGGACCCCACAATGAGCAGTTCTTC.

The DNA of the CDR3 is TGTGCCAGCAGCGTAGCGGCAGGGATGGGAGAGACCCAGTACTTC. Protein product: CASSVAAGMGETQYF. The chain combines TRBV9 with TRBJ2-5; perhaps TRBD1 as D (5 bases). The germline gives CDR1 SGDLS, CDR2 YYNGEE. There are 15 residues in the CDR3. Trimming cost V 0 bases and J 4 bases, with 13 bases left between them.

This clonotype turned up a few times. The J gene is TRBJ1-3, the V gene TRBV6-1; D is unresolved. Trimming took off 8 bases at V and 0 bases at J, with 8 bases between the two ends. CDR3 length equals 13 residues. The germline V gene has CDR1 MNHNS and CDR2 SASEGT. The CDR3 protein is CASRQDSGNTIYF. The CDR3 DNA is TGTGCCAGCCGACAAGACTCTGGAAACACCATATATTTT.

This clonotype was seen only a few times. This rearrangement joins TRBV4-1 to TRBJ2-7, with 9 bases aligning to TRBD1. The CDR3 consists of 14 residues. Germline V CDR1 and CDR2: MGHRA, YSYEKL. V lost 4 bases and J lost 5; bases outside the gene matches: 6. CDR3 region: CASSPRDRENEQYF. In DNA, the CDR3 is TGCGCCAGCAGCCCCCGGGACAGGGAGAACGAGCAGTACTTC.

The chain recombines TRBV6-2 or TRBV6-3 with TRBJ2-4; 8 positions agree with TRBD1. Germline V gene data show CDR1 as MNHEY and CDR2 as SVGEGT. The ends lost 7 bases at V and 13 bases at J; junction bases unmatched: 12. The CDR3 is 13 residues long. CDR3 in amino acids: CASTPDRAGRQYF. Here the CDR3 DNA reads TGTGCCAGCACTCCGGACAGGGCCGGCCGGCAGTACTTC.

V usage is TRBV27 and J usage is TRBJ1-1; the D is unclear. Trimming pared 8 bases from V and 1 base from J, leaving 14 bases between. Germline CDR1 is MNHEY and CDR2 is SMNVEV (reference sequence). This CDR3 comprises 14 residues. The CDR3 protein is CASGLDGRNTEAFF. In DNA, the CDR3 is TGTGCCAGCGGACTGGATGGAAGGAACACTGAAGCTTTCTTT.

This clonotype was seen a handful of times. CDR3 region: CASSQKGGNSPLHF. CDR3 DNA sequence: TGCGCCAGCAGCCAAAAGGGCGGGAATTCACCCCTCCACTTT. This chain uses TRBV4-3 with TRBJ1-6; D is unclear. Trimming took off 2 bases at V and 7 bases at J, with 9 bases between the two ends. Germline V gene sequence: CDR1 LGHNA, CDR2 YSLEER. This CDR3 has 14 residues.